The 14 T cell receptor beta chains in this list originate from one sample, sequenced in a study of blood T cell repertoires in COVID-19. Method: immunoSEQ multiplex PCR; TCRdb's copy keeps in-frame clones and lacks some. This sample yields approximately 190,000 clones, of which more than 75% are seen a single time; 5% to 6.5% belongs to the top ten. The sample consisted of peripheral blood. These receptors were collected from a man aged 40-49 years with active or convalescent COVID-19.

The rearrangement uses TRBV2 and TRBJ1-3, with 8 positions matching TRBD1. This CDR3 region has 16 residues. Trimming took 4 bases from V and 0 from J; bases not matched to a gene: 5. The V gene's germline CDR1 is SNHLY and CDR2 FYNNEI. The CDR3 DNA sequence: TGTGCCAGCAGTGTCCGGGACAGGAACTCTGGAAACACCATATATTTT. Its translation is CASSVRDRNSGNTIYF.

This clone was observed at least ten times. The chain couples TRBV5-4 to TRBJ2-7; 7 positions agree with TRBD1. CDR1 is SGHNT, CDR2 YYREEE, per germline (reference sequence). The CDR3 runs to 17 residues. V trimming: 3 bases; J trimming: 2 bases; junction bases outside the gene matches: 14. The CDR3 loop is CASSSSTGSRFTYEQYF. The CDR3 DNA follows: TGTGCCAGCAGCTCGTCGACAGGGTCCCGGTTTACCTACGAGCAGTACTTC. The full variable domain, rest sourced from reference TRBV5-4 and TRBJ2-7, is ETGVTQSPTHLIKTRGQQVTLRCSSQSGHNTVSWYQQALGQGPQFIFQYYREEENGRGNFPPRFSGLQFPNYSSELNVNALELDDSALYLCASSSSTGSRFTYEQYFGPGTRLTVT.

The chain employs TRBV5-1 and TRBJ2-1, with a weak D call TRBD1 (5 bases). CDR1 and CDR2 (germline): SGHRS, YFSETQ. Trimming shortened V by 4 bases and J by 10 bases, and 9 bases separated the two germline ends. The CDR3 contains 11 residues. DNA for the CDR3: TGCGCCAGCAGCCACGACAGCGAGCAGTTCTTC. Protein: CASSHDSEQFF.

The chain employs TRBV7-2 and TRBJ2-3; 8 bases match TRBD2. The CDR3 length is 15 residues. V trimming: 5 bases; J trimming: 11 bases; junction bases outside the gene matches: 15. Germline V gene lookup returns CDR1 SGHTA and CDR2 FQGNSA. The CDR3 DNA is TGTGCCAGCAGCCCTTCGGCGGGGGGACTCAAAGGGCAGTATTTT. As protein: CASSPSAGGLKGQYF.

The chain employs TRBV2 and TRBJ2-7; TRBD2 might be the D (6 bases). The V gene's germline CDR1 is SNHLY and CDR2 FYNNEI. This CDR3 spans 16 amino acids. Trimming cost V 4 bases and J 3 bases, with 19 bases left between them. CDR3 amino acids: CASSAEGRSTFYEQYF. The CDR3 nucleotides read TGTGCCAGCAGTGCGGAGGGCCGATCTACTTTCTACGAGCAGTACTTC.

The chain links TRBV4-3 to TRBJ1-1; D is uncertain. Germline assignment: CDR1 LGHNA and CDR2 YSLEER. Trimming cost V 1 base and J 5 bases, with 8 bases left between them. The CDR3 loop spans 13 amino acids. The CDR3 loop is CASSQGRGTEAFF. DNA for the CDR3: TGCGCCAGCAGCCAAGGTAGAGGAACTGAAGCTTTCTTT.

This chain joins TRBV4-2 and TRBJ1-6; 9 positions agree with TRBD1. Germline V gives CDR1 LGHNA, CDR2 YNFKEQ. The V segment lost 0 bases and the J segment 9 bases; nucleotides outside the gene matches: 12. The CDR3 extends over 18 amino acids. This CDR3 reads CASSQEGQGERPSSPLHF. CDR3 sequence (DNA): TGTGCCAGCAGCCAAGAGGGACAGGGAGAAAGGCCCTCTTCACCCCTCCACTTT.

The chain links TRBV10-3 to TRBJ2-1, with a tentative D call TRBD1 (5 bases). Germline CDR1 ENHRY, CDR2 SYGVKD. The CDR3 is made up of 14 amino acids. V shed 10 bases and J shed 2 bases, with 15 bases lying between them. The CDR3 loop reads CATDPQGTYNEQFF. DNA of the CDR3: TGTGCCACTGATCCCCAGGGTACCTACAATGAGCAGTTCTTC.

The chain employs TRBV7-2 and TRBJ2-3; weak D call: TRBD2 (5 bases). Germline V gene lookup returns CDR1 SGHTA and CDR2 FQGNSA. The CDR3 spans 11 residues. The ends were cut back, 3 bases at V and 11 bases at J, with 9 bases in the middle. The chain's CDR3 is CASSFDTRQYF. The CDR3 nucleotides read TGTGCCAGCAGCTTCGACACTAGGCAGTATTTT.

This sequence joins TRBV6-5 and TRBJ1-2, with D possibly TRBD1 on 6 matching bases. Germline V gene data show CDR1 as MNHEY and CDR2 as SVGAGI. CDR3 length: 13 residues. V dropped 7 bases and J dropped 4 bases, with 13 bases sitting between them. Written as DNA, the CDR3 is TGTGCCAGCAAACAACAGGGTCCCTATGGCTACACCTTC. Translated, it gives CASKQQGPYGYTF.

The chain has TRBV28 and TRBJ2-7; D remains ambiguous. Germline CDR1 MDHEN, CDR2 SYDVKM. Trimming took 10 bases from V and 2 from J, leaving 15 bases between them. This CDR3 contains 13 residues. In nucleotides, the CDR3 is TGTGCCATAAGTGCCCCCGGTCCCTACGAGCAGTACTTC. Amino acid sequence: CAISAPGPYEQYF.

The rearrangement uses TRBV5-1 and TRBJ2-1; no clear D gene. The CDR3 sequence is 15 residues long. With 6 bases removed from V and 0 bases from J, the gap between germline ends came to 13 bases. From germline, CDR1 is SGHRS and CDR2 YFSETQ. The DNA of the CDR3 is TGCGCCAGCACCACTGTTCCGAGCTCCTACAATGAGCAGTTCTTC. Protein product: CASTTVPSSYNEQFF.

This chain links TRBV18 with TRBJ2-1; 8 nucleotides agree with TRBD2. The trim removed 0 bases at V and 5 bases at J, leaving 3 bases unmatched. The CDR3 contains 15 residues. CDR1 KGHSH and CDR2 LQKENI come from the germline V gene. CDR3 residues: CASSPPSGMNNEQFF. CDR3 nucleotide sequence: TGTGCCAGCTCACCACCTAGCGGGATGAACAATGAGCAGTTCTTC.

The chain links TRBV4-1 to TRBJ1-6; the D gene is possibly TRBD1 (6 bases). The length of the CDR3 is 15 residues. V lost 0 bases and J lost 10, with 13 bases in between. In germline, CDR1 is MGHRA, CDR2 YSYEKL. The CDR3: CASSQDQGSGSPLHF. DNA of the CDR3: TGCGCCAGCAGCCAAGACCAGGGGTCTGGGTCACCCCTCCACTTT.